A selection of T cell receptor beta chains follows, all from one sample in a study of T cells after yellow fever vaccination. TCRdb reprocessed the 5' RACE reads with MiXCR, giving one entry per CDR3 protein. The sample shows 280,000 or so distinct CDR3 sequences, around 10% of them seen only once. Specimen: CD4+ T cells sorted from PBMCs, collected 5 days after the yellow fever booster vaccination. Source of these receptors: a man aged 18 to 29 who received the YFV17D yellow fever vaccine. The CDR3 runs from the conserved cysteine through the conserved F or W. D genes are given only for firm matches.

V gene,J gene,D gene,CDR3 protein
TRBV9,TRBJ1-2,TRBD1,CASSALRQGGGYTF
TRBV20-1,TRBJ1-2,NA,CSADRGANGYTF
TRBV7-9,TRBJ1-5,NA,CASSLDPIYSPGIQPQHF
TRBV5-1,TRBJ2-7,NA,CASSLGPESYEQYF
TRBV7-9,TRBJ1-4,NA,CASSLASIRQLTKEKLFF
TRBV2,TRBJ1-1,NA,CASSPTGIAEAFF
TRBV7-6,TRBJ2-5,NA,CASSLIMGIETQYF
TRBV7-2,TRBJ2-2,NA,CASSLLGATGELFF
TRBV25-1,TRBJ1-6,TRBD1,CASSRRTGVSPLHF
TRBV7-3,TRBJ2-5,TRBD1,CASSPRQGWGETQYF
TRBV3-1,TRBJ2-5,NA,CASSQGRRETQYF
TRBV7-9,TRBJ1-6,TRBD1,CASSLRPGTVNSPLHF